A selection of T cell receptor beta chains follows, all from one sample in a study of OX40 agonist ivuxolimab in advanced cancers. The assay was immunoSEQ multiplex PCR, and TCRdb's table has in-frame clones only and misses some. The sample holds approximately 90,000 clones, 91% seen once. Sample: CD4+ or CD8+ T cells sorted from blood, taken in a trial of the OX40 agonist ivuxolimab. The receptors were sampled from an adult with an advanced solid tumor such as melanoma, head and neck, liver or kidney cancer. Each CDR3 is given with its conserved first and last residue. A D gene is named only where the DNA matches it firmly. Where a row states a size, it is once, few, many or the class of an expanded clone; other rows omit it.

d_gene: .; j_gene: TRBJ2-3; abundance: .; len: 11; v_gene: TRBV28; CDR3aa: CASSFGVAQYF; CDR3nt: TGTGCCAGCAGTTTCGGTGTTGCGCAGTATTTT
d_gene: TRBD2; j_gene: TRBJ2-1; abundance: .; len: 18; v_gene: TRBV11-2; CDR3aa: CASTPPGLAGGVYNEQFF; CDR3nt: TGTGCCAGCACCCCGCCCGGACTAGCGGGAGGGGTATACAATGAGCAGTTCTTC
d_gene: .; j_gene: TRBJ1-5; abundance: .; len: 15; v_gene: TRBV28; CDR3aa: CASSLAGGVNQPQHF; CDR3nt: TGTGCCAGCAGCCTCGCGGGGGGGGTCAATCAGCCCCAGCATTTT
d_gene: TRBD1; j_gene: TRBJ2-2; abundance: .; len: 16; v_gene: TRBV7-9; CDR3aa: CASSFVRDRGTGELFF; CDR3nt: TGTGCCAGCAGCTTCGTTCGGGACAGGGGCACCGGGGAGCTGTTTTTT
d_gene: .; j_gene: TRBJ1-1; abundance: .; len: 14; v_gene: TRBV5-1; CDR3aa: CASSLELANTEAFF; CDR3nt: TGCGCCAGCAGCTTGGAACTAGCGAACACTGAAGCTTTCTTT
d_gene: TRBD1; j_gene: TRBJ1-5; abundance: .; len: 14; v_gene: TRBV2; CDR3aa: CASRGTGSGQPQHF; CDR3nt: TGTGCCAGCAGAGGGACAGGCTCCGGGCAGCCCCAGCATTTT
d_gene: .; j_gene: TRBJ2-7; abundance: .; len: 15; v_gene: TRBV7-9; CDR3aa: CASRQVGEASYEQYF; CDR3nt: TGTGCCAGCAGACAGGTGGGGGAGGCCTCCTACGAGCAGTACTTC
d_gene: TRBD1; j_gene: TRBJ1-4; abundance: .; len: 15; v_gene: TRBV6-5; CDR3aa: CASSHGQGRNEKLFF; CDR3nt: TGTGCCAGCAGTCATGGACAGGGCCGGAATGAAAAACTGTTTTTT
d_gene: .; j_gene: TRBJ2-1; abundance: .; len: 14; v_gene: TRBV19; CDR3aa: CASNGRNSYNEQFF; CDR3nt: TGTGCCAGTAACGGGAGAAACTCCTACAATGAGCAGTTCTTC
d_gene: TRBD2; j_gene: TRBJ2-6; abundance: .; len: 18; v_gene: TRBV19; CDR3aa: CASRPRTSTSSGANVLTF; CDR3nt: TGTGCCAGTAGACCTCGGACTAGCACTAGTTCTGGGGCCAACGTCCTGACTTTC
d_gene: TRBD1; j_gene: TRBJ1-5; abundance: once; len: 16; v_gene: TRBV28; CDR3aa: CASSNLQGDSNQPQHF; CDR3nt: TGTGCCAGCAGCAACCTTCAGGGGGATAGCAATCAGCCCCAGCATTTT
d_gene: TRBD1; j_gene: TRBJ1-1; abundance: .; len: 17; v_gene: TRBV11-3; CDR3aa: CASSLDGTGVYGTEAFF; CDR3nt: TGTGCCAGCAGCTTAGATGGGACAGGGGTGTACGGCACTGAAGCTTTCTTT
d_gene: .; j_gene: TRBJ2-3; abundance: .; len: 16; v_gene: TRBV6-5; CDR3aa: CASSYSGRHSTDTQYF; CDR3nt: TGTGCCAGCAGTTACTCGGGCAGGCACAGCACAGATACGCAGTATTTT
d_gene: .; j_gene: TRBJ2-1; abundance: .; len: 15; v_gene: TRBV19; CDR3aa: CASSWGPGGGNEQFF; CDR3nt: TGTGCCAGTAGTTGGGGCCCCGGTGGTGGCAATGAGCAGTTCTTC
d_gene: TRBD1; j_gene: TRBJ1-4; abundance: .; len: 14; v_gene: TRBV5-6; CDR3aa: CASSPGQGNEKLFF; CDR3nt: TGTGCCAGCAGCCCGGGACAGGGTAACGAAAAACTGTTTTTT
d_gene: .; j_gene: TRBJ1-1; abundance: .; len: 18; v_gene: TRBV21-1; CDR3aa: CASSKEAAGGSWNTEAFF; CDR3nt: TGTGCCAGCAGCAAAGAGGCGGCAGGGGGCTCATGGAACACTGAAGCTTTCTTT
d_gene: .; j_gene: TRBJ1-1; abundance: .; len: 13; v_gene: TRBV10-1; CDR3aa: CASSGMANTEAFF; CDR3nt: TGCGCCAGCAGTGGGATGGCTAACACTGAAGCTTTCTTT
d_gene: TRBD2; j_gene: TRBJ2-5; abundance: .; len: 15; v_gene: TRBV27; CDR3aa: CASSLALAGVETQYF; CDR3nt: TGTGCCAGCAGTTTAGCGCTAGCGGGAGTGGAGACCCAGTACTTC
d_gene: TRBD1; j_gene: TRBJ1-1; abundance: .; len: 18; v_gene: TRBV4-2; CDR3aa: CASSQDLTGGSGNTEAFF; CDR3nt: TGTGCCAGCAGCCAAGATCTTACAGGGGGCTCGGGGAACACTGAAGCTTTCTTT
d_gene: .; j_gene: TRBJ2-7; abundance: .; len: 13; v_gene: TRBV10-1; CDR3aa: CASSAGPTGEQYF; CDR3nt: TGCGCCAGCAGTGCGGGGCCGACGGGAGAGCAGTACTTC
d_gene: .; j_gene: TRBJ1-3; abundance: .; len: 17; v_gene: TRBV15; CDR3aa: CATSRAVGGISGNTIYF; CDR3nt: TGTGCCACCAGCAGAGCGGTAGGCGGAATCTCTGGAAACACCATATATTTT
d_gene: TRBD2; j_gene: TRBJ2-3; abundance: .; len: 15; v_gene: TRBV6-1; CDR3aa: CASSDLAGGADTQYF; CDR3nt: TGTGCCAGCAGTGATCTAGCGGGAGGCGCAGATACGCAGTATTTT
d_gene: .; j_gene: TRBJ2-1; abundance: .; len: 15; v_gene: TRBV11-3; CDR3aa: CASSLDWGTYNEQFF; CDR3nt: TGTGCCAGCAGCTTAGATTGGGGAACCTACAATGAGCAGTTCTTC
d_gene: .; j_gene: TRBJ2-1; abundance: .; len: 15; v_gene: TRBV18; CDR3aa: CASSPSSHSYNEQFF; CDR3nt: TGTGCCAGCTCACCTAGCAGCCACTCCTACAATGAGCAGTTCTTC
d_gene: TRBD1; j_gene: TRBJ2-2; abundance: .; len: 13; v_gene: TRBV27; CDR3aa: CASRADRGGELFF; CDR3nt: TGTGCCAGCAGAGCTGACAGGGGCGGGGAGCTGTTTTTT
d_gene: TRBD1; j_gene: TRBJ1-1; abundance: .; len: 17; v_gene: TRBV19; CDR3aa: CASSMETGVGFMTEAFF; CDR3nt: TGTGCCAGTAGTATGGAGACAGGGGTCGGTTTTATGACTGAAGCTTTCTTT
d_gene: TRBD1; j_gene: TRBJ1-3; abundance: once; len: 14; v_gene: TRBV9; CDR3aa: CASSVGQGGNTIYF; CDR3nt: TGTGCCAGCAGCGTAGGACAGGGCGGAAACACCATATATTTT
d_gene: .; j_gene: TRBJ2-7; abundance: .; len: 12; v_gene: TRBV27; CDR3aa: CASSSGGGEQYF; CDR3nt: TGTGCCAGCAGTTCAGGGGGAGGCGAGCAGTACTTC
d_gene: .; j_gene: TRBJ1-1; abundance: .; len: 14; v_gene: TRBV21-1; CDR3aa: CASSGRGTNTEAFF; CDR3nt: TGTGCCAGCAGCGGCCGGGGGACGAACACTGAAGCTTTCTTT
d_gene: TRBD1; j_gene: TRBJ2-3; abundance: .; len: 15; v_gene: TRBV7-9; CDR3aa: CASSRGTGGADTQYF; CDR3nt: TGTGCCAGCAGCCGGGGGACAGGGGGAGCAGATACGCAGTATTTT
d_gene: .; j_gene: TRBJ2-1; abundance: .; len: 14; v_gene: TRBV4-1; CDR3aa: CASSQGDGNNEQFF; CDR3nt: TGCGCCAGCAGCCAAGGGGACGGAAACAATGAGCAGTTCTTC
d_gene: TRBD1; j_gene: TRBJ1-4; abundance: .; len: 16; v_gene: TRBV11-3; CDR3aa: CASSLTPGTGNEKLFF; CDR3nt: TGTGCCAGCAGCCTTACCCCCGGGACAGGGAATGAAAAACTGTTTTTT
d_gene: TRBD2; j_gene: TRBJ2-1; abundance: .; len: 15; v_gene: TRBV19; CDR3aa: CASSIASGNYNEQFF; CDR3nt: TGTGCCAGTAGTATCGCTAGCGGAAATTACAATGAGCAGTTCTTC
d_gene: .; j_gene: TRBJ1-4; abundance: .; len: 14; v_gene: TRBV11-2; CDR3aa: CASRLTATNEKLFF; CDR3nt: TGTGCCAGCAGACTGACAGCAACTAATGAAAAACTGTTTTTT
d_gene: TRBD2; j_gene: TRBJ2-3; abundance: .; len: 15; v_gene: TRBV29-1; CDR3aa: CSVPTAGGFTDTQYF; CDR3nt: TGCAGCGTTCCCACCGCGGGAGGGTTCACAGATACGCAGTATTTT
d_gene: .; j_gene: TRBJ2-7; abundance: .; len: 13; v_gene: TRBV5-1; CDR3aa: CASSFQGGGEQYF; CDR3nt: TGCGCCAGCAGCTTTCAGGGAGGAGGGGAGCAGTACTTC
d_gene: TRBD1; j_gene: TRBJ1-1; abundance: .; len: 12; v_gene: TRBV29-1; CDR3aa: CSVVTGFTEAFF; CDR3nt: TGCAGCGTCGTGACAGGGTTTACTGAAGCTTTCTTT
d_gene: .; j_gene: TRBJ2-6; abundance: few; len: 13; v_gene: TRBV13; CDR3aa: CASSVSGANVLTF; CDR3nt: TGTGCCAGCAGCGTCTCTGGGGCCAACGTCCTGACTTTC
d_gene: TRBD1; j_gene: TRBJ2-3; abundance: .; len: 14; v_gene: TRBV29-1; CDR3aa: CSVEPGQGTDTQYF; CDR3nt: TGCAGCGTGGAACCGGGACAGGGCACAGATACGCAGTATTTT
d_gene: .; j_gene: TRBJ2-1; abundance: .; len: 14; v_gene: TRBV6-6; CDR3aa: CASRPRGVNNEQFF; CDR3nt: TGTGCCAGCAGGCCGAGGGGAGTTAACAATGAGCAGTTCTTC
d_gene: .; j_gene: TRBJ2-7; abundance: .; len: 14; v_gene: TRBV27; CDR3aa: CASSLSGEAYEQYF; CDR3nt: TGTGCCAGCAGTTTATCGGGGGAGGCCTACGAGCAGTACTTC
d_gene: .; j_gene: TRBJ2-4; abundance: .; len: 13; v_gene: TRBV5-4; CDR3aa: CASSLGGKNIQYF; CDR3nt: TGTGCCAGCAGCTTGGGGGGCAAAAACATTCAGTACTTC
d_gene: .; j_gene: TRBJ2-7; abundance: .; len: 16; v_gene: TRBV21-1; CDR3aa: CASSRLTGTSSYEQYF; CDR3nt: TGTGCCAGCAGCCGTTTAACCGGGACTAGCTCCTACGAGCAGTACTTC
d_gene: .; j_gene: TRBJ1-1; abundance: .; len: 16; v_gene: TRBV5-4; CDR3aa: CASSPLWGDPNTEAFF; CDR3nt: TGTGCCAGCAGCCCCCTTTGGGGGGACCCGAACACTGAAGCTTTCTTT
d_gene: TRBD1; j_gene: TRBJ1-5; abundance: .; len: 14; v_gene: TRBV6-6; CDR3aa: CASAGQGVNQPQHF; CDR3nt: TGTGCCAGCGCGGGACAGGGGGTGAATCAGCCCCAGCATTTT
d_gene: TRBD1; j_gene: TRBJ1-2; abundance: .; len: 15; v_gene: TRBV6-4; CDR3aa: CASSAGTGSNYGYTF; CDR3nt: TGTGCCAGCAGTGCTGGGACAGGGTCTAACTATGGCTACACCTTC
d_gene: TRBD1; j_gene: TRBJ2-7; abundance: .; len: 14; v_gene: TRBV5-5; CDR3aa: CASSFRTGNYEQYF; CDR3nt: TGTGCCAGCAGCTTCAGGACAGGAAACTACGAGCAGTACTTC
d_gene: TRBD1; j_gene: TRBJ2-5; abundance: .; len: 13; v_gene: TRBV19; CDR3aa: CASTGTGQETQYF; CDR3nt: TGTGCCAGTACCGGGACAGGACAAGAGACCCAGTACTTC
d_gene: .; j_gene: TRBJ1-2; abundance: .; len: 13; v_gene: TRBV18; CDR3aa: CASSPGTPYGYTF; CDR3nt: TGTGCCAGCTCACCGGGGACACCGTATGGCTACACCTTC
d_gene: TRBD2; j_gene: TRBJ2-1; abundance: .; len: 16; v_gene: TRBV14; CDR3aa: CASSQEGTSEYNEQFF; CDR3nt: TGTGCCAGCAGCCAAGAGGGGACTAGCGAATACAATGAGCAGTTCTTC
d_gene: .; j_gene: TRBJ2-1; abundance: .; len: 14; v_gene: TRBV5-6; CDR3aa: CASSLAGSRNEQFF; CDR3nt: TGTGCCAGCAGCTTGGCCGGGTCCAGGAATGAGCAGTTCTTC
d_gene: .; j_gene: TRBJ2-5; abundance: .; len: 14; v_gene: TRBV11-3; CDR3aa: CASSLGQFSETQYF; CDR3nt: TGTGCCAGCAGCTTAGGTCAGTTCTCGGAGACCCAGTACTTC
d_gene: .; j_gene: TRBJ2-7; abundance: .; len: 15; v_gene: TRBV7-5; CDR3aa: CARSVGLAGAAEQYF; CDR3nt: TGTGCCAGAAGCGTCGGACTAGCGGGGGCCGCCGAGCAGTACTTC